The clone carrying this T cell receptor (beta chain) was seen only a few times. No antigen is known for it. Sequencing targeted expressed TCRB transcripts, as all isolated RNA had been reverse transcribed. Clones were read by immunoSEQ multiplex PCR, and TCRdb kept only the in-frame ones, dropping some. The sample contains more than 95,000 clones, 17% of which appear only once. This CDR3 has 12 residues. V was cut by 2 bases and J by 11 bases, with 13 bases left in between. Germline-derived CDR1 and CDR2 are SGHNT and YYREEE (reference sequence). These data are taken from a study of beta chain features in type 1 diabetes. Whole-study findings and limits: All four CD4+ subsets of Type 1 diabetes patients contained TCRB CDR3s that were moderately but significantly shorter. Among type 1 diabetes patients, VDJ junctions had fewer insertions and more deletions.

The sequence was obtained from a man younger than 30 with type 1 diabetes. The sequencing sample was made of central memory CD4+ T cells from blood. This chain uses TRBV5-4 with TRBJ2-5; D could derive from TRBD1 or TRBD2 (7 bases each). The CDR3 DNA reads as TGTGCCAGCAGCTTACAGGGGCGGGAGCAGTACTTC. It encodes CASSLQGREQYF.